This T cell receptor beta chain stems from a study of shared clonotypes between healthy human individuals. Trimming at V came to 3 bases and at J to 4 bases, leaving 3 bases not matched to a gene. Germline V gene data show CDR1 as SEHNR and CDR2 as FQNEAQ (reference sequence). The CDR3 is made up of 15 amino acids. Sequencing was performed with immunoSEQ multiplex PCR; in TCRdb, only in-frame clones are kept and a portion is missing. The sample records over 1.5 million clones, nearly 99% being singletons. Sequences were obtained from naive CD4+ T cells sorted from blood. Noted subset: CD45RA+ positively selected. The receptor was isolated from a young man in good health. V usage is TRBV7-9 and J usage is TRBJ2-1, with TRBD2 matching over 10 bases. The CDR3 region is CASSLVAGGYNEQFF. CDR3 sequence (DNA): TGTGCCAGCAGCTTGGTAGCGGGAGGTTACAATGAGCAGTTCTTC.